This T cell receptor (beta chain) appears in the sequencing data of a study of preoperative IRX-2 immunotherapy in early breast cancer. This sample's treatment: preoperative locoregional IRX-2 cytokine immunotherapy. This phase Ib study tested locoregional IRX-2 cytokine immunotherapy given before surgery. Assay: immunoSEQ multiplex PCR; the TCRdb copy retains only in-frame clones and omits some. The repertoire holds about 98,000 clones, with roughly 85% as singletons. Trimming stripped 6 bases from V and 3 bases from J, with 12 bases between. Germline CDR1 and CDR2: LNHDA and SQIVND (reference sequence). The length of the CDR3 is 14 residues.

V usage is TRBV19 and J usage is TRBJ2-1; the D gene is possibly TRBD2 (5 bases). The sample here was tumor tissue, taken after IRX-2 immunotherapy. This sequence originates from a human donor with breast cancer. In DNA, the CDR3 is TGTGCCAGTAGGCGGGCGGAACACTACAATGAGCAGTTCTTC. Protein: CASRRAEHYNEQFF.